The clone carrying this TCR beta chain was seen a handful of times. This entry comes from a study of T-cell memory formation after mild COVID-19. TCRdb re-analysed the 5' RACE reads in MiXCR, keeping a single row per CDR3 protein. The sample records 300,000 to 400,000 distinct CDR3 sequences, approximately 29% being singletons. J gave up 9 bases and V 4 bases, and 6 bases lay outside the gene matches. CDR1 SNHLY and CDR2 FYNNEI come from the germline V gene. The CDR3 sequence is 15 residues long. The sample consisted of PBMCs or a T cell subset sorted from them (not recorded which). J is TRBJ2-4 and V is TRBV2; TRBD2 matches 13 bases. This receptor was obtained from an adult woman who had mild COVID-19 (a few samples of this study predate the infection). Cell type and time point are not known. The CDR3: CASSAGTSGISIQYF. DNA of the CDR3: TGTGCCAGCAGTGCCGGGACTAGCGGGATTAGCATTCAGTACTTC.